These T cell receptor beta chains were read from a single sample in a study of cytomegalovirus exposure and HLA in healthy donors. Using immunoSEQ multiplex PCR, the repertoire was profiled, and TCRdb retains in-frame clones only, with some absent. The sample lists about 160,000 clones, around 76% occurring once. Sequenced sample: PBMCs. These TCRs come from a man aged 35-49 years in good health and CMV-seropositive. Both conserved end residues are part of each CDR3. A D gene is named only where the DNA matches it firmly. Clone size is shown for a subset of rows, as once, few, many or a class of expanded clone.

v_call	clone_size	d_call	j_call	cdr3_aa	cdr3_nt
TRBV19	-	-	TRBJ2-3	CATGNTDTQYF	TGTGCCACGGGGAACACAGATACGCAGTATTTT
TRBV10-2	-	-	TRBJ1-1	CASSEIWRQENTGAFF	TGCGCCAGCAGTGAGATTTGGAGGCAGGAGAACACTGGGGCTTTCTTT
TRBV25-1	-	TRBD2	TRBJ2-3	CASSASGSTDTQYF	TGTGCCAGCAGTGCTAGCGGGAGCACAGATACGCAGTATTTT
TRBV4-1	-	-	TRBJ1-1	CASSQLSWNTEAFF	TGCGCCAGCAGCCAACTATCCTGGAACACTGAAGCTTTCTTT
TRBV9	-	-	TRBJ1-3	CASSASDSFSGNTIYF	TGTGCCAGCAGCGCCTCGGACAGCTTCTCTGGAAACACCATATATTTT
TRBV6-6	few	TRBD1	TRBJ1-1	CASRGGQTVTEAFF	TGTGCCAGCAGGGGGGGACAGACGGTAACTGAAGCTTTCTTT
TRBV9	-	TRBD1	TRBJ1-2	CASSADRLNYGYTF	TGTGCCAGCAGCGCGGACAGGTTGAACTATGGCTACACCTTC
TRBV7-3	-	-	TRBJ2-2	CASSLLAGYTGELFF	TGTGCCAGCAGCTTACTGGCGGGGTATACCGGGGAGCTGTTTTTT
TRBV4-1	-	-	TRBJ2-3	CASSPGQSTDTQYF	TGCGCCAGCAGCCCAGGACAGAGCACAGATACGCAGTATTTT
TRBV7-2	-	-	TRBJ1-1	CASSLGHLKKTEAFF	TGTGCCAGCAGCTTAGGCCACTTGAAGAAGACTGAAGCTTTCTTT
TRBV4-1	-	-	TRBJ2-5	CASSQWRGETQYF	TGCGCCAGCAGCCAGTGGAGGGGAGAGACCCAGTACTTC
TRBV5-4	many	-	TRBJ1-1	CASSLELGPREGAFF	TGTGCCAGCAGCTTGGAGTTGGGGCCTCGTGAAGGGGCTTTCTTT
TRBV7-9	-	-	TRBJ2-3	CASSLGQRTDTQYF	TGTGCCAGCAGCTTAGGACAGCGAACAGATACGCAGTATTTT
TRBV29-1	-	-	TRBJ2-7	CSVEEGANSYEQYF	TGCAGCGTTGAGGAGGGGGCTAACTCCTACGAGCAGTACTTC
TRBV14	-	-	TRBJ2-3	CASSPGVRSSTDTQYF	TGTGCCAGCAGCCCAGGGGTCAGATCTAGCACAGATACGCAGTATTTT
TRBV4-3	once	-	TRBJ2-3	CASSRLRQQGPDTQYF	TGCGCCAGCAGCCGTTTGAGACAGCAAGGTCCAGATACGCAGTATTTT
TRBV7-8	-	-	TRBJ2-3	CASRPRGGNTQYF	TGTGCCAGCAGGCCTAGGGGAGGTAATACGCAGTATTTT
TRBV18	-	TRBD1	TRBJ1-2	CASSPSGQGGYGYTF	TGTGCCAGCTCACCCTCCGGACAGGGCGGCTATGGCTACACCTTC
TRBV29-1	-	TRBD1	TRBJ2-5	CSALTGQGVGTQYF	TGCAGCGCCTTGACGGGACAGGGGGTTGGGACCCAGTACTTC
TRBV5-6	-	TRBD1	TRBJ2-3	CASSKIQGAQRTDTQYF	TGTGCCAGCAGCAAAATACAGGGGGCGCAGAGGACAGATACGCAGTATTTT
TRBV6-1	-	-	TRBJ1-2	CASRGDRPLNYGYTF	TGTGCCAGCAGGGGAGACAGGCCTCTTAACTATGGCTACACCTTC
TRBV7-9	-	-	TRBJ2-7	CASSLAGFAYEQYF	TGTGCCAGCAGCCTGGCGGGGTTTGCGTACGAGCAGTACTTC
TRBV7-9	-	TRBD1	TRBJ1-1	CASSGPGQGNLGFF	TGTGCCAGCAGCGGACCGGGACAGGGGAATTTGGGCTTCTTT
TRBV15	-	TRBD1	TRBJ1-5	CATSGFGTGTGNQPQHF	TGTGCCACCAGCGGATTTGGGACAGGGACAGGCAATCAGCCCCAGCATTTT
TRBV29-1	-	-	TRBJ1-2	CSVDGGATKNTF	TGCAGCGTTGACGGGGGGGCGACGAAAAACACCTTC
TRBV5-1	-	TRBD2	TRBJ2-3	CASSRYSGVAGGGTDTQYF	TGCGCCAGCAGCCGCTACTCGGGGGTAGCGGGGGGGGGCACAGATACGCAGTATTTT
TRBV4-3	-	TRBD1	TRBJ2-7	CASSQDVSWTGLREQYF	TGCGCCAGCAGCCAAGATGTAAGCTGGACAGGGTTGCGAGAGCAGTACTTC
TRBV5-6	-	-	TRBJ2-7	CASSLVHGTYEQYF	TGTGCCAGCAGCTTGGTACACGGGACCTACGAGCAGTACTTC
TRBV9	-	TRBD1	TRBJ1-1	CASSRQKGGQGTEAFF	TGTGCCAGCAGCCGGCAAAAGGGTGGACAGGGCACTGAAGCTTTCTTT
TRBV21-1	-	-	TRBJ1-2	CASNYLQGFEGYGYTF	TGTGCCAGCAACTATTTACAGGGGTTCGAGGGGTATGGCTACACCTTC
TRBV7-9	-	-	TRBJ2-3	CASSLNGDTQYF	TGTGCCAGCAGCTTAAACGGAGATACGCAGTATTTT
TRBV7-8	-	-	TRBJ1-1	CASTPAKRDTEAFF	TGTGCCAGCACCCCTGCGAAACGGGACACTGAAGCTTTCTTT
TRBV5-1	few	TRBD1	TRBJ1-4	CASSQTGATNEKLFF	TGCGCCAGCAGCCAAACAGGGGCAACTAATGAAAAACTGTTTTTT
TRBV30	-	-	TRBJ1-5	CAWSSGFSNQPQHF	TGTGCCTGGAGTTCCGGGTTTAGCAATCAGCCCCAGCATTTT
TRBV19	-	TRBD1	TRBJ2-3	CASSTTGGAGTDTQYF	TGTGCCAGTAGTACTACAGGGGGAGCGGGCACAGATACGCAGTATTTT
TRBV27	-	-	TRBJ1-5	CASSLAGANQPQHF	TGTGCCAGCAGTTTAGCGGGGGCCAATCAGCCCCAGCATTTT
TRBV5-1	-	TRBD1	TRBJ1-4	CASSLSGTGYEKLFF	TGCGCCAGCAGCTTGTCTGGGACAGGGTATGAAAAACTGTTTTTT
TRBV19	-	TRBD1	TRBJ1-2	CASQSGTGAFNYGYTF	TGTGCCAGCCAATCCGGGACAGGGGCCTTTAACTATGGCTACACCTTC
TRBV4-1	-	-	TRBJ1-1	CASSQDKSRGQVNTEAFF	TGCGCCAGCAGCCAAGATAAATCTAGGGGCCAGGTGAACACTGAAGCTTTCTTT
TRBV4-2	-	-	TRBJ1-2	CASSQWVAGYGYTF	TGTGCCAGCAGCCAGTGGGTGGCGGGCTATGGCTACACCTTC
TRBV11-3	-	-	TRBJ2-1	CASSLSRGVDNEQFF	TGTGCCAGCAGCTTATCCAGGGGAGTGGATAATGAGCAGTTCTTC
TRBV5-4	few	TRBD1	TRBJ1-2	CASSLEVDREANYGYTF	TGTGCCAGCAGCTTGGAGGTCGACAGGGAGGCTAACTATGGCTACACCTTC
TRBV5-1	-	-	TRBJ2-7	CASKSGETYEQYF	TGCGCCAGCAAGTCGGGGGAGACCTACGAGCAGTACTTC
TRBV25-1	-	-	TRBJ1-4	CASSGRVNEKLFF	TGTGCCAGCAGTGGCAGGGTTAATGAAAAACTGTTTTTT
TRBV9	-	-	TRBJ2-2	CASSVAVIHSPQPGELFF	TGTGCCAGCAGCGTAGCTGTTATTCACAGTCCCCAGCCCGGGGAGCTGTTTTTT
TRBV7-2	few	-	TRBJ2-7	CASSTGTTFPPRSYEQYF	TGTGCCAGCAGCACTGGGACAACCTTCCCTCCTCGCTCCTACGAGCAGTACTTC
TRBV4-2	-	TRBD2	TRBJ2-3	CASSRAVGGTSGGETDTQYF	TGTGCCAGCAGCCGAGCTGTGGGCGGGACTAGCGGGGGTGAAACAGATACGCAGTATTTT
TRBV20-1	-	-	TRBJ2-1	CSAPRGNEQFF	TGCAGTGCCCCTCGCGGCAATGAGCAGTTCTTC
TRBV29-1	-	-	TRBJ2-7	CSGRGESYEQYF	TGCAGCGGGCGGGGCGAGTCCTACGAGCAGTACTTC
TRBV7-3	-	-	TRBJ2-1	CASSLTLNNEQFF	TGTGCCAGCAGCTTAACCTTAAACAATGAGCAGTTCTTC
TRBV5-1	-	-	TRBJ2-5	CASSLGAETQYF	TGCGCCAGCAGCTTGGGGGCAGAGACCCAGTACTTC
TRBV7-6	-	-	TRBJ1-4	CASSSRQNEKLFF	TGTGCCAGCAGCTCCCGACAGAACGAAAAACTGTTTTTT